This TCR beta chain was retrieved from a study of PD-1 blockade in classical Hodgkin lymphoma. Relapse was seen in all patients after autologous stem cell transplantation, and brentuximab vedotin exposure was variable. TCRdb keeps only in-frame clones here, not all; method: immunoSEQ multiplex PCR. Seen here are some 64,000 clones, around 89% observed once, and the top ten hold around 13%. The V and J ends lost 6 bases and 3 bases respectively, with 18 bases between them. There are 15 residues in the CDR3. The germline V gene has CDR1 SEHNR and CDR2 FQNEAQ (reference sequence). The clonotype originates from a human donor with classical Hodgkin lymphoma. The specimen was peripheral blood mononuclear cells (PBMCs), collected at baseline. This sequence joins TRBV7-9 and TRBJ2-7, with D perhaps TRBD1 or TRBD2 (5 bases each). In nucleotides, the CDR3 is TGTGCCAGCAGTTTAATCTCCCGGGGCCTCTACGAGCAGTACTTC. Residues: CASSLISRGLYEQYF.